This T cell receptor (beta chain) was documented in a study of Tregs in tolerant kidney transplant recipients. Germline trimming cut 2 bases from V and 0 bases from J; bases unmatched to any gene: 4. Germline V gene lookup returns CDR1 MDHEN and CDR2 SYDVKM. The CDR3 spans 16 residues. Profiled with immunoSEQ multiplex PCR; TCRdb holds only in-frame clones, not every one. The profile shows around 78,000 clones, approximately 90% of them singletons. V gene TRBV28 combines with J gene TRBJ1-1, with TRBD1 matching 9 bases. The sample was Tregs from blood, taken before the transplant. The sequence was collected from a human donor who received a combined kidney and bone marrow transplant. In DNA form, the CDR3 reads TGTGCCAGCAGTTTAGGGACAGGGAAAATGAACACTGAAGCTTTCTTT. It translates to CASSLGTGKMNTEAFF.